This T cell receptor (beta chain) was identified in a study of blood T cell repertoires in COVID-19. Across the whole study: The analysed material was cDNA or gDNA that came from T cells, B-cell-depleted T cells, or PBMCs.

There are 14 residues in the CDR3. V was pared by 7 bases and J by 3 bases, with 13 bases between. CDR1 is MRHNA, CDR2 SNTAGT, per germline. Source study methods: Researchers report that nucleated cell counts were estimated from reference gene primer amplification. Clones were read by immunoSEQ multiplex PCR, and TCRdb kept only the in-frame ones, dropping some. That table is the source of V, J and clone size, and D and trimming were worked out from the DNA. The sample yields 150,000 to 200,000 clones, more than 75% seen once. The TCR was taken from a woman between 50 and 59 years old with active or convalescent COVID-19. The chain combines TRBV6-4 with TRBJ2-1; D unresolved. The sample taken for sequencing was peripheral blood. The CDR3 nucleotides are TGTGCCAGCATCGTCAGGCCCCTCTACAATGAGCAGTTCTTC. Its protein is CASIVRPLYNEQFF.